The present T cell receptor (beta chain) was sequenced within a study of T cells in Graves' hyperthyroidism and ophthalmopathy. Amplified regions were TCR beta CDR3 sequences from RNA transcripts. HTBI primers were the set used in a first-round RT-PCR of the TCR CDR3. TCRdb reanalysed the multiplex PCR reads using MiXCR and keeps one entry per CDR3 protein. The table lists 600,000 or so distinct CDR3 sequences, 13% to 15% of them singletons. A patient was excluded if there was uncontrolled infection, other autoimmune disease, pregnancy or lactation. Used for diagnoses were clinical symptoms, serum thyroxine and TRAb, thyroid ultrasound and orbital computed tomography. This clonotype was counted many times. The V and J ends lost 0 bases and 7 bases, in that order; junction bases with no gene match: 3. Per the germline V gene, CDR1 is KGHSH and CDR2 is LQKENI. This CDR3 has 16 residues.

Sequenced material: blood. The chain has TRBV18 and TRBJ2-1, with TRBD2 matching 13 bases. This sequence was found in a woman between 50 and 59 years old with Graves' ophthalmopathy. In nucleotides, the CDR3 is TGTGCCAGCTCACCACCGACTAGCGGGAGGTGGAATGAGCAGTTCTTC. Translation gives CASSPPTSGRWNEQFF.